Each of the 32 T cell receptor beta chains below was sequenced from the same sample in a study of cytomegalovirus exposure and HLA in healthy donors. Sequenced by immunoSEQ multiplex PCR; TCRdb stores in-frame clones only, minus some. The repertoire holds 150,000 to 200,000 clones, with over 85% as singletons. Sequencing was performed on PBMCs. The origin of the receptors is a woman between 18 and 29 years old in good health and CMV-seropositive.

The chain employs TRBV4-1 and TRBJ2-1; TRBD1 matches 10 bases. Looked up from germline, CDR1 is MGHRA and CDR2 is YSYEKL. Trimming cost V 10 bases and J 8 bases; bases outside gene matches: 8. The CDR3 extends over 13 amino acids. In DNA form, the CDR3 reads TGCGCCACTGGGACAGGGGAGGTGGATGAGCAGTTCTTC. Residues: CATGTGEVDEQFF.

A single count supports this clone. The chain links TRBV19 to TRBJ2-3; 10 nucleotides line up with TRBD2. V lost 5 bases and J lost 2; bases outside the gene matches: 19. Germline V gives CDR1 LNHDA, CDR2 SQIVND (reference sequence). The CDR3 has 20 amino acids. The CDR3: CASSLHSPPVAGGTTDTQYF. The CDR3 DNA is TGTGCCAGTAGTTTACACAGCCCCCCCGTAGCGGGAGGAACCACAGATACGCAGTATTTT. The whole variable domain, remainder taken from reference TRBV19 and TRBJ2-3, is DGGITQSPKYLFRKEGQNVTLSCEQNLNHDAMYWYRQDPGQGLRLIYYSQIVNDFQKGDIAEGYSVSREKKESFPLTVTSAQKNPTAFYLCASSLHSPPVAGGTTDTQYFGPGTRLTVL.

This clone was seen a handful of times. V and J are TRBV2 and TRBJ1-3; D unresolved. Germline loops: CDR1 SNHLY, CDR2 FYNNEI. V dropped 7 bases and J dropped 4 bases, with 5 bases sitting between them. CDR3 length: 11 residues. CDR3 loop: CASTVGNTIYF. CDR3 sequence (DNA): TGTGCCAGCACAGTGGGAAACACCATATATTTT. The full variable domain, completed using reference TRBV2 and TRBJ1-3, is EPEVTQTPSHQVTQMGQEVILRCVPISNHLYFYWYRQILGQKVEFLVSFYNNEISEKSEIFDDQFSVERPDGSNFTLKIRSTKLEDSAMYFCASTVGNTIYFGEGSWLTVV.

This clone was seen a handful of times. V is TRBV5-4 and J is TRBJ2-7, with TRBD1 as a possible D gene (6 bases). V was cut by 1 base and J by 1 base, with 18 bases left in between. The CDR3 length is 17 residues. Germline V lookup: CDR1 SGHNT, CDR2 YYREEE (reference sequence). The CDR3 sequence is CASSLTIRTVASYEQYF. The CDR3 DNA reads as TGTGCCAGCAGCTTGACGATTAGGACAGTTGCTTCCTACGAGCAGTACTTC.

This clone occurred a few times. This rearrangement joins TRBV7-9 to TRBJ2-1, with TRBD2 matching 7 bases. V was pared by 1 base and J by 4 bases, with 7 bases of the junction left unmatched. From germline, CDR1 is SEHNR and CDR2 FQNEAQ (reference sequence). This CDR3 spans 16 amino acids. The CDR3: CASSLVAGREYNEQFF. The CDR3 DNA reads TGTGCCAGCAGCTTAGTGGCAGGGAGGGAATACAATGAGCAGTTCTTC.

The V call is TRBV7-6, the J call TRBJ2-7; weak D call: TRBD2 (6 bases). V was pared by 0 bases and J by 1 base, with 10 bases between. From germline, CDR1 is SGHVS and CDR2 FNYEAQ. This CDR3 spans 15 amino acids. The CDR3 loop reads CASSLAMGRSYEQYF. For the CDR3, the DNA is TGTGCCAGCAGCTTAGCGATGGGGAGGTCCTACGAGCAGTACTTC.

The chain recombines TRBV7-9 with TRBJ2-1; 10 bases fit TRBD2. V lost 5 bases, J lost 5 bases, and 6 bases stayed unmatched. The germline V gene has CDR1 SEHNR and CDR2 FQNEAQ (reference sequence). The CDR3 is 15 amino acids. CDR3 bases: TGTGCCAGCAGCCTCTCTAGCGGGGGAAACAATGAGCAGTTCTTC. It encodes CASSLSSGGNNEQFF.

The chain recombines TRBV7-2 with TRBJ2-7; 9 bases are shared with TRBD1. Germline V gene data show CDR1 as SGHTA and CDR2 as FQGNSA. J gave up 7 bases and V 3 bases, and 7 bases lay outside the gene matches. This CDR3 is 14 amino acids long. The CDR3 DNA reads TGTGCCAGCAGCTTCCGGGACAGGGACGATGAGCAGTACTTC. It codes for CASSFRDRDDEQYF.

V is TRBV28 and J is TRBJ2-1; 10 bases match TRBD2. J lost 4 bases, V lost 5 bases, and 5 bases had no gene match. Germline V gene sequence: CDR1 MDHEN, CDR2 SYDVKM. CDR3 length: 15 amino acids. CDR3 in amino acids: CASSDLAGDYNEQFF. As DNA, the CDR3 is TGTGCCAGCAGTGACCTAGCGGGAGATTACAATGAGCAGTTCTTC.

The chain joins TRBV15 to TRBJ2-2; D possibly corresponds to TRBD1 (6 bases). Germline CDR1 reads LNHNV; CDR2 reads YYDKDF (reference sequence). Between the trimmed V and J ends, which lost 7 bases and 9 bases, there was a span of 15 bases. The CDR3 extends over 13 amino acids. The CDR3 spells CATNQYRDRELFF. CDR3 in DNA: TGTGCCACCAATCAATATCGGGACAGGGAGCTGTTTTTT.

The chain uses TRBV5-6 and TRBJ1-4, with 8 bases aligning to TRBD1. The CDR3 runs 15 residues. Per the germline V gene, CDR1 is SGHDT and CDR2 is YYEEEE. J lost 8 bases, V lost 4 bases, and 10 bases had no gene match. The CDR3 DNA reads TGTGCCAGCAGCCTCGGGGGACAGGCTACAGAAAAACTGTTTTTT. Protein product: CASSLGGQATEKLFF.

This clone was counted a single time. V is TRBV2 and J is TRBJ1-3; D perhaps matches TRBD1 (5 bases). The CDR3 loop spans 17 amino acids. Germline assignment: CDR1 SNHLY and CDR2 FYNNEI. The V end was cut by 3 bases, the J end by 1 base, with 16 bases between. CDR3 sequence (DNA): TGTGCCAGCAGTGAGGGTGGGGCCAGGGCGTCTGGAAACACCATATATTTT. The encoded protein is CASSEGGARASGNTIYF.

The genes are TRBV5-1 and TRBJ2-7, with D maybe TRBD1 (6 bases). The ends were cut back, 2 bases at V and 3 bases at J, with 15 bases in the middle. Germline CDR1 SGHRS, CDR2 YFSETQ. The CDR3 extends over 15 amino acids. CDR3 amino acids: CASSLQTGPYYEQYF. The CDR3 DNA sequence: TGCGCCAGCAGCTTACAGACAGGACCCTACTACGAGCAGTACTTC.

This chain connects TRBV11-1 to TRBJ2-5, with D maybe TRBD1 (6 bases). Trimming shortened V by 2 bases and J by 5 bases, and 15 bases separated the two germline ends. CDR1 and CDR2 from the germline V gene are SGHAT and FQDESV (reference sequence). The CDR3 runs 15 residues. The CDR3 sequence is CASSLSQGFMETQYF. The CDR3 coding sequence is TGTGCCAGCAGCTTATCCCAGGGGTTTATGGAGACCCAGTACTTC. The full variable domain, completed using reference TRBV11-1 and TRBJ2-5, is EAEVAQSPRYKITEKSQAVAFWCDPISGHATLYWYRQILGQGPELLVQFQDESVVDDSQLPKDRFSAERLKGVDSTLKIQPAELGDSAMYLCASSLSQGFMETQYFGPGTRLLVL.

This chain joins TRBV7-2 and TRBJ2-7; 11 bases fit TRBD2. The CDR3 totals 17 residues. J was trimmed by 0 bases and V by 0 bases; bases with no gene match: 4. Germline assignment: CDR1 SGHTA and CDR2 FQGNSA. CDR3 in amino acids: CASSLALTSGSSYEQYF. The CDR3 bases are TGTGCCAGCAGCTTAGCCCTAACTAGCGGGAGCTCCTACGAGCAGTACTTC.

The chain combines TRBV29-1 with TRBJ2-5; maybe TRBD2 (6 bases). Between the trimmed V and J ends, which lost 7 bases and 5 bases, there was a span of 14 bases. Germline V gene data show CDR1 as SQVTM and CDR2 as ANQGSEA. The CDR3 runs 12 residues. In nucleotides, the CDR3 is TGCAGCGCTACCCTGAGCGGGGAGACCCAGTACTTC. Its protein product is CSATLSGETQYF.

This chain joins TRBV6-4 and TRBJ1-1, with 7 bases identical to TRBD1. The V and J ends lost 2 bases and 8 bases, in that order; junction bases with no gene match: 5. This CDR3 spans 13 amino acids. The germline CDR1 and CDR2 sequences are MRHNA and SNTAGT. CDR3 amino acids: CASSDTEQGEAFF. The CDR3 DNA reads as TGTGCCAGCAGTGACACGGAACAGGGGGAAGCTTTCTTT.

This clone was recorded once. The gene calls are TRBV4-3 and TRBJ2-3; 14 positions match TRBD2. Germline CDR1 is LGHNA and CDR2 is YSLEER. The CDR3 spans 18 residues. The trim removed 3 bases at V and 4 bases at J, leaving 9 bases unmatched. DNA for the CDR3: TGCGCCAGCAGCCATCAATTGGGACTAGCGGGAGCAGCAGATACGCAGTATTTT. Its translation: CASSHQLGLAGAADTQYF.

This clone was recorded a few times. The rearrangement joins TRBV7-9 to TRBJ1-2; 9 bases match TRBD1. CDR1 SEHNR and CDR2 FQNEAQ come from the germline V gene (reference sequence). The CDR3 runs 16 residues. The trim removed 4 bases at V and 0 bases at J, leaving 6 bases unmatched. CDR3 bases: TGTGCCAGCAGCTCCCAACAGGGGGCGACTAACTATGGCTACACCTTC. It is translated as CASSSQQGATNYGYTF.

The chain joins TRBV7-9 to TRBJ1-2, with 8 positions matching TRBD1. Trimming took 4 bases from V and 4 from J; bases not matched to a gene: 17. This CDR3 region has 18 residues. The germline V gene encodes CDR1 SEHNR and CDR2 FQNEAQ (reference sequence). The CDR3 DNA is TGTGCCAGCAGCTCGATCATTTGGGCCGGGACAGGAACCTATGGCTACACCTTC. Residues: CASSSIIWAGTGTYGYTF.

V usage is TRBV15 and J usage is TRBJ2-5, with no clear D. V lost 0 bases and J 0 bases, leaving 17 bases between the germline ends. The germline V gene encodes CDR1 LNHNV and CDR2 YYDKDF (reference sequence). This CDR3 is 18 amino acids long. CDR3 nucleotide sequence: TGTGCCACCAGCAGAGATAAGTTAGTTTTTATACACCAAGAGACCCAGTACTTC. Encoded protein: CATSRDKLVFIHQETQYF.

This chain connects TRBV15 to TRBJ2-3, with D perhaps matching TRBD1 (7 bases). Trimming removed 5 bases from V and 8 bases from J, with 14 bases in between. This CDR3 region has 13 residues. Germline CDR1 reads LNHNV; CDR2 reads YYDKDF (reference sequence). This CDR3 is CATSRGTEGTQYF. The CDR3 DNA reads TGTGCCACCAGCCGGGGGACAGAAGGTACGCAGTATTTT.

This sequence joins TRBV5-8 and TRBJ2-1, with a weak D call TRBD2 (5 bases). The CDR3 has 15 residues. From germline, CDR1 is SGHTS and CDR2 YDEGEE. V gave up 1 base and J gave up 8 bases, with 16 bases separating them. The CDR3, as DNA: TGTGCCAGCAGCTTGAGACTACCGCCCGCCGATGAGCAGTTCTTC. Amino acid sequence: CASSLRLPPADEQFF.

V is TRBV7-3 and J is TRBJ2-3, with TRBD2 matching 8 bases. Per the germline V gene, CDR1 is SGHTA and CDR2 is FQGTGA. Unmatched junction bases numbered 3, after V lost 2 bases and J lost 2 bases. This CDR3 region has 15 residues. The chain's CDR3 is CASSLQAGDTDTQYF. The CDR3 nucleotides are TGTGCCAGCAGCTTACAAGCGGGGGACACAGATACGCAGTATTTT.

V usage is TRBV2 and J usage is TRBJ1-2, with 7 bases aligning to TRBD1. The V and J ends lost 6 bases and 2 bases, in that order; junction bases with no gene match: 12. This CDR3 is 16 amino acids long. Germline lookup yields CDR1 SNHLY and CDR2 FYNNEI. The chain's CDR3 is CASSPLWDRSNYGYTF. In DNA, the CDR3 is TGTGCCAGCAGCCCCCTCTGGGACAGATCAAACTATGGCTACACCTTC. The whole variable domain, filled in from reference TRBV2 and TRBJ1-2, reads EPEVTQTPSHQVTQMGQEVILRCVPISNHLYFYWYRQILGQKVEFLVSFYNNEISEKSEIFDDQFSVERPDGSNFTLKIRSTKLEDSAMYFCASSPLWDRSNYGYTFGSGTRLTVV.

The chain recombines TRBV20-1 with TRBJ2-7; maybe TRBD1 (5 bases). CDR1 and CDR2 (germline): DFQATT, SNEGSKA (reference sequence). This CDR3 is built from 11 residues. Trimming pared 3 bases from V and 5 bases from J, leaving 8 bases between. The CDR3, as DNA: TGCAGTGCTAGTGCCAGGGACGAGCAGTACTTC. This encodes CSASARDEQYF.

The V gene is TRBV11-3, the J gene TRBJ2-7; 11 bases are shared with TRBD2. The V segment lost 3 bases and the J segment 5 bases; nucleotides outside the gene matches: 6. Per germline, CDR1 SGHNT and CDR2 YENEEA. The CDR3 length is 15 residues. The CDR3 loop reads CASSFRTSGSDEQYF. The CDR3 DNA follows: TGTGCCAGCAGCTTTAGAACTAGCGGGAGTGACGAGCAGTACTTC.

The V gene is TRBV2, the J gene TRBJ2-7, with D tentatively TRBD1 (5 bases). Trimming shortened V by 7 bases and J by 4 bases, and 14 bases separated the two germline ends. Germline lookup yields CDR1 SNHLY and CDR2 FYNNEI. The CDR3 is 13 residues long. CDR3 region: CASTLTATYEQYF. DNA for the CDR3: TGTGCCAGCACGTTGACAGCCACTTACGAGCAGTACTTC.

The chain joins TRBV25-1 to TRBJ2-1; no reliable D call. The germline CDR1 and CDR2 sequences are MGHDK and SYGVNS. Trimming removed 3 bases from V and 7 bases from J, with 13 bases in between. CDR3 length equals 14 residues. The CDR3 DNA follows: TGTGCCAGCAGTGAGAGGCGAGTCCAGAATGAGCAGTTCTTC. Encoded protein: CASSERRVQNEQFF.

The chain employs TRBV6-6 and TRBJ1-1; D call uncertain. Per the germline V gene, CDR1 is MNHNY and CDR2 is SVGAGI (reference sequence). V was shortened by 10 bases and J by 4 bases, with 10 bases between the two germline ends. This CDR3 comprises 11 residues. The CDR3 bases are TGTGCCATCAAACTAGGCACTGAAGCTTTCTTT. Translating it yields CAIKLGTEAFF.

This clone showed up just once. The chain has TRBV4-2 and TRBJ2-2; D is ambiguous. V gave up 0 bases and J gave up 0 bases, with 5 bases separating them. The CDR3 loop spans 15 amino acids. Germline-derived CDR1 and CDR2 are LGHNA and YNFKEQ. CDR3 DNA sequence: TGTGCCAGCAGCCAAGAGGCCTCGAACACCGGGGAGCTGTTTTTT. Translated: CASSQEASNTGELFF.

This clone was seen once. V gene TRBV23-1 combines with J gene TRBJ2-5; 7 nucleotides align to TRBD2. TRBV23-1 is an ORF, and what it does is uncertain. Germline trimming cut 6 bases from V and 5 bases from J; bases unmatched to any gene: 15. The CDR3 runs 16 residues. The CDR3 coding sequence is TGCGCCAGCAGACCTGCCATCCAAACAGCGGGGGAGACCCAGTACTTC. Protein: CASRPAIQTAGETQYF.